A selection of T cell receptor beta chains follows, all from one sample in a study of early T cells in non-severe SARS-CoV-2 infection. Each CDR3 protein is one row after TCRdb ran MiXCR on the 5' RACE reads. In the table there are about 42,000 distinct CDR3 sequences, around 7% of which are singletons. Sequencing input: whole blood. These receptors were taken from an adult who was a healthcare worker with PCR-confirmed SARS-CoV-2 infection or an uninfected control (not recorded which). Each CDR3 is given with its conserved first and last residue.

j_gene: TRBJ2-5; v_gene: TRBV7-2; CDR3aa: CASSLLDREETQYF
j_gene: TRBJ2-3; v_gene: TRBV3-1; CDR3aa: CASSPTRGGLADDTQYF
j_gene: TRBJ1-4; v_gene: TRBV29-1; CDR3aa: CSVGFRANEKLFF
j_gene: TRBJ1-1; v_gene: TRBV5-1; CDR3aa: CASSLGGPGGTEAFF
j_gene: TRBJ1-6; v_gene: TRBV11-2; CDR3aa: CASSVFNSPLHF
j_gene: TRBJ1-1; v_gene: TRBV20-1; CDR3aa: CSANPPTGGNTEAFF
j_gene: TRBJ2-1; v_gene: TRBV3-1; CDR3aa: CASRRSSGGYNEQFF
j_gene: TRBJ2-5; v_gene: TRBV29-1; CDR3aa: CSVEQETQYF
j_gene: TRBJ2-3; v_gene: TRBV12-3/TRBV12-4; CDR3aa: CASSSGTVTDTQYF
j_gene: TRBJ1-4; v_gene: TRBV12-3/TRBV12-4; CDR3aa: CASSTNFGQTNEKLFF
j_gene: TRBJ2-7; v_gene: TRBV5-6; CDR3aa: CASSLSVGSYEQYF
j_gene: TRBJ2-2; v_gene: TRBV2; CDR3aa: CASSEATGGAGELFF
j_gene: TRBJ1-1; v_gene: TRBV5-6; CDR3aa: CASSSKGGTEAFF
j_gene: TRBJ1-2; v_gene: TRBV13; CDR3aa: CASSLVNYGYTF
j_gene: TRBJ1-6; v_gene: TRBV7-9; CDR3aa: CASSPRRETPLHF
j_gene: TRBJ2-2; v_gene: TRBV5-1; CDR3aa: CASSLSVQGGTGELFF
j_gene: TRBJ2-3; v_gene: TRBV29-1; CDR3aa: CSAQTVSTDTQYF
j_gene: TRBJ2-3; v_gene: TRBV13; CDR3aa: CASSLEGLPDTQYF
j_gene: TRBJ1-1; v_gene: TRBV4-3; CDR3aa: CASSQEASDTEAFF
j_gene: TRBJ2-3; v_gene: TRBV6-5; CDR3aa: CASSYRGTDTQYF
j_gene: TRBJ2-2; v_gene: TRBV18; CDR3aa: CASSRDREQWAGELFF
j_gene: TRBJ1-6; v_gene: TRBV6-5; CDR3aa: CASSYSQGGSPLHF
j_gene: TRBJ1-5; v_gene: TRBV7-9; CDR3aa: CASSLRSNQPQHF
j_gene: TRBJ1-4; v_gene: TRBV5-1; CDR3aa: CASSFSRDNEKLFF
j_gene: TRBJ2-5; v_gene: TRBV20-1; CDR3aa: CSARAPEGGIETQYF
j_gene: TRBJ2-5; v_gene: TRBV5-1; CDR3aa: CASSPPGQKETQYF
j_gene: TRBJ2-5; v_gene: TRBV29-1; CDR3aa: CSVAPSGGTQETQYF
j_gene: TRBJ1-2; v_gene: TRBV7-9; CDR3aa: CASSPGQGQDNYGYTF
j_gene: TRBJ2-3; v_gene: TRBV27; CDR3aa: CASSATGAVDTQYF
j_gene: TRBJ1-5; v_gene: TRBV12-3/TRBV12-4; CDR3aa: CASSFGGGQPQHF
j_gene: TRBJ2-6; v_gene: TRBV6-5; CDR3aa: CASSYSRTGTGGSGANVLTF
j_gene: TRBJ2-1; v_gene: TRBV5-1; CDR3aa: CASSLASGYSYNEQFF
j_gene: TRBJ2-7; v_gene: TRBV6-6; CDR3aa: CASMQGEQYF
j_gene: TRBJ2-7; v_gene: TRBV10-3; CDR3aa: CAISGTLDLGEQYF
j_gene: TRBJ2-7; v_gene: TRBV29-1; CDR3aa: CSVVGHGGAFYEQYF
j_gene: TRBJ2-5; v_gene: TRBV25-1; CDR3aa: CASSVQRGGLWETQYF
j_gene: TRBJ1-2; v_gene: TRBV21-1; CDR3aa: CASSKEAAEGYGYTF
j_gene: TRBJ1-5; v_gene: TRBV18; CDR3aa: CASSPVPGNQPQHF
j_gene: TRBJ2-2; v_gene: TRBV20-1; CDR3aa: CSATTIGTRNTGELFF
j_gene: TRBJ2-7; v_gene: TRBV12-3/TRBV12-4; CDR3aa: CASSTRQGGVDEQYF
j_gene: TRBJ2-3; v_gene: TRBV20-1; CDR3aa: CSAKKTSLSFTDTQYF
j_gene: TRBJ2-2; v_gene: TRBV29-1; CDR3aa: CSVDRGQTGELFF
j_gene: TRBJ1-4; v_gene: TRBV27; CDR3aa: CASSLTGQGSEKLFF
j_gene: TRBJ2-7; v_gene: TRBV20-1; CDR3aa: CSARLPGTGGEQYF
j_gene: TRBJ1-2; v_gene: TRBV7-2; CDR3aa: CASSLAGTGGYGYTF
j_gene: TRBJ1-6; v_gene: TRBV20-1; CDR3aa: CSAPTGEAYNSPLHF
j_gene: TRBJ2-7; v_gene: TRBV4-2; CDR3aa: CASSHDGGSYEQYF
j_gene: TRBJ2-7; v_gene: TRBV9; CDR3aa: CASSTEIAYEQYF
j_gene: TRBJ1-5; v_gene: TRBV5-6; CDR3aa: CASSLQGQHNQPQHF
j_gene: TRBJ1-2; v_gene: TRBV20-1; CDR3aa: CSASTPETNYGCTF